The rows below give T cell receptor beta chains drawn from one sample of a study of shared clonotypes between healthy human individuals. TCRdb's copy holds only in-frame clones and misses some; the assay was immunoSEQ multiplex PCR. This sample carries some 2 million clones, roughly 96% of them seen once, and the ten largest clones take more than 0.1%. Sequencing was carried out using naive CD4+ T cells sorted from blood. The source of these receptors is a man aged 18 to 29 in good health. CDR3s include the opening cysteine and the closing phenylalanine or tryptophan. Each record gives: CDR3 DNA, CDR3 protein, J gene, V gene, D gene, clone size. The D gene is left open where the match is weak. A row's size may be missing; if present it is once, few, many or a size class.

CDR3nt: TGTGCCAGCAGCTTGAGGACAGCGAACACCGGGGAGCTGTTTTTT; CDR3aa: CASSLRTANTGELFF; j_gene: TRBJ2-2; v_gene: TRBV5-4; d_gene: -; abundance: -
CDR3nt: TGTGCCAGCAGTTACTCTTTGAGTGAAGCTTTCTTT; CDR3aa: CASSYSLSEAFF; j_gene: TRBJ1-1; v_gene: TRBV6-6; d_gene: -; abundance: -
CDR3nt: TGTGCCTGGGATACAGGTCTCCTCTCTGGAAACACCATATATTTT; CDR3aa: CAWDTGLLSGNTIYF; j_gene: TRBJ1-3; v_gene: TRBV30; d_gene: -; abundance: -
CDR3nt: TGCGCCAGCAGCTTGGGCGGGGCACAGACTGAAGCTTTCTTT; CDR3aa: CASSLGGAQTEAFF; j_gene: TRBJ1-1; v_gene: TRBV5-1; d_gene: -; abundance: -
CDR3nt: TGTGCCAGCAGTGAGTCCTTGGGGACAGGGGACTACGAGCAGTACTTC; CDR3aa: CASSESLGTGDYEQYF; j_gene: TRBJ2-7; v_gene: TRBV6-1; d_gene: TRBD1; abundance: -
CDR3nt: TGCAGTGCTAACCGAGACAATGAGCAGTTCTTC; CDR3aa: CSANRDNEQFF; j_gene: TRBJ2-1; v_gene: TRBV20-1; d_gene: -; abundance: -
CDR3nt: TGTGCCAGCTCAGGACTAGCGGGGGGGCGTCCAGATACGCAGTATTTT; CDR3aa: CASSGLAGGRPDTQYF; j_gene: TRBJ2-3; v_gene: TRBV18; d_gene: TRBD2; abundance: -
CDR3nt: TGCGCCAGCAGCTTTGGGCCAGCGGTATTTAATTCCTACGAGCAGTACTTC; CDR3aa: CASSFGPAVFNSYEQYF; j_gene: TRBJ2-7; v_gene: TRBV5-1; d_gene: -; abundance: -
CDR3nt: TGTGCCAGCAGCCCGACGGGAGGCACTGAAGCTTTCTTT; CDR3aa: CASSPTGGTEAFF; j_gene: TRBJ1-1; v_gene: TRBV6-6; d_gene: -; abundance: -
CDR3nt: TGTGCTAGCAGCTTAGGAGCGGGAGAGATTGAGACCCAGTACTTC; CDR3aa: CASSLGAGEIETQYF; j_gene: TRBJ2-5; v_gene: TRBV7-7; d_gene: TRBD2; abundance: -
CDR3nt: TGTGCCTGGAGCCAGGACAGGGGGAGTCAGCCCCAGCATTTT; CDR3aa: CAWSQDRGSQPQHF; j_gene: TRBJ1-5; v_gene: TRBV30; d_gene: TRBD1; abundance: few
CDR3nt: TGTGCCAGCAGTCGTCAAGGGTCTGAAAAACTGTTTTTT; CDR3aa: CASSRQGSEKLFF; j_gene: TRBJ1-4; v_gene: TRBV28; d_gene: -; abundance: -
CDR3nt: TGCGCCAGCAGCTTGACAGGGTACGGCTACACCTTC; CDR3aa: CASSLTGYGYTF; j_gene: TRBJ1-2; v_gene: TRBV5-1; d_gene: -; abundance: once
CDR3nt: TGTGCCAGCAGCTTAGATGTCTGGGTTAGGGGCTACACCTTC; CDR3aa: CASSLDVWVRGYTF; j_gene: TRBJ1-2; v_gene: TRBV7-8; d_gene: -; abundance: -
CDR3nt: TGTGCCAGCAGCTCGGGACATAACTACCATAATTCACCCCTCCACTTT; CDR3aa: CASSSGHNYHNSPLHF; j_gene: TRBJ1-6; v_gene: TRBV5-4; d_gene: -; abundance: once
CDR3nt: TGTGCCAGCAGCTTAGTGGGGGTGACGGCAAATCAGCCCCAGCATTTT; CDR3aa: CASSLVGVTANQPQHF; j_gene: TRBJ1-5; v_gene: TRBV7-9; d_gene: -; abundance: many
CDR3nt: TGTGCCAGCAAGGGGCACTTTAACACTGAAGCTTTCTTT; CDR3aa: CASKGHFNTEAFF; j_gene: TRBJ1-1; v_gene: TRBV27; d_gene: -; abundance: -
CDR3nt: TGCGCCAGCAGTGAGACAGCTAGCACAGATACGCAGTATTTT; CDR3aa: CASSETASTDTQYF; j_gene: TRBJ2-3; v_gene: TRBV10-1; d_gene: -; abundance: -
CDR3nt: TGTGCCAGCAGCAACCTAGGGGGGCCAGGGTACCCTTTATCCTCCTACGAGCAGTACTTC; CDR3aa: CASSNLGGPGYPLSSYEQYF; j_gene: TRBJ2-7; v_gene: TRBV21-1; d_gene: -; abundance: -